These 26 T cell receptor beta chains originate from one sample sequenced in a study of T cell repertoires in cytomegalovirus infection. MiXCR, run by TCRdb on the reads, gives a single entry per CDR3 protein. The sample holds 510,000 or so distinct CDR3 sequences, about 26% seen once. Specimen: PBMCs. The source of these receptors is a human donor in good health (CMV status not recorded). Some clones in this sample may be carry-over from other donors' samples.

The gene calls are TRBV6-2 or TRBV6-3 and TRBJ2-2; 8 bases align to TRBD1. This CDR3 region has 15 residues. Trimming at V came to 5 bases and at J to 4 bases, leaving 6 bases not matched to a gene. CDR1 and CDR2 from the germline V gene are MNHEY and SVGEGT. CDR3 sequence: CASSEDRVSTGELFF. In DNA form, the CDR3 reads TGTGCCAGCAGTGAGGACAGGGTGAGCACCGGGGAGCTGTTTTTT.

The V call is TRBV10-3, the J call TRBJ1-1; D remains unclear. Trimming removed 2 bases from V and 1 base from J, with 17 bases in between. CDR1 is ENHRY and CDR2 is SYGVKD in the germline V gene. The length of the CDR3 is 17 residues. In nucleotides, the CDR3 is TGTGCCATCAGTGAGATTAGTGTGGTAGGGAAGAACACTGAAGCTTTCTTT. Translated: CAISEISVVGKNTEAFF.

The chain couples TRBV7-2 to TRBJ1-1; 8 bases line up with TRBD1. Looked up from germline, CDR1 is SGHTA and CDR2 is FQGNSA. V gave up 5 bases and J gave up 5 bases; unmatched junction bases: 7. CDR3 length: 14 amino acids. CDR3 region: CASSQDRARTEAFF. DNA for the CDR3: TGTGCCAGCAGCCAGGACAGGGCTCGGACTGAAGCTTTCTTT.

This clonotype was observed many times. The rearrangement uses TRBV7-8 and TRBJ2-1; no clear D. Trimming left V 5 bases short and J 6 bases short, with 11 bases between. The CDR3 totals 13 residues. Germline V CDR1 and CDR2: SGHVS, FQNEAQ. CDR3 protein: CASSPLGPNEQFF. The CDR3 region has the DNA TGTGCCAGCAGCCCCCTGGGCCCCAATGAGCAGTTCTTC.

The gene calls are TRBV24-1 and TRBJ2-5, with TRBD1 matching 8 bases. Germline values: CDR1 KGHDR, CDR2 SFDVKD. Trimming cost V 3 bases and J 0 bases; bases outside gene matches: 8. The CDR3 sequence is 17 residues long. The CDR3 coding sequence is TGTGCCACCAGTGATCCCCCGGACAGGGCGTACCAAGAGACCCAGTACTTC. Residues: CATSDPPDRAYQETQYF.

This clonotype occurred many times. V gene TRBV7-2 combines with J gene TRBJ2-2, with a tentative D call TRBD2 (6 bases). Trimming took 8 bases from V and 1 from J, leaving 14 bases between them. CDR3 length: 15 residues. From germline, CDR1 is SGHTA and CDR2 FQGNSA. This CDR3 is CASPRSSGNTGELFF. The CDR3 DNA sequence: TGTGCCAGCCCGCGGAGTAGCGGGAACACCGGGGAGCTGTTTTTT.

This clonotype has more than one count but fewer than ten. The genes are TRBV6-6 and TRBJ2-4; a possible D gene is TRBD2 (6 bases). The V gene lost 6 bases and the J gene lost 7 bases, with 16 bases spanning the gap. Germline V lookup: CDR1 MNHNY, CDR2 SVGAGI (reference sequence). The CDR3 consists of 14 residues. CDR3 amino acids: CASSLGGTGNIQYF. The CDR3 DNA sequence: TGTGCCAGCAGCCTTGGAGGGACGGGGAACATTCAGTACTTC.

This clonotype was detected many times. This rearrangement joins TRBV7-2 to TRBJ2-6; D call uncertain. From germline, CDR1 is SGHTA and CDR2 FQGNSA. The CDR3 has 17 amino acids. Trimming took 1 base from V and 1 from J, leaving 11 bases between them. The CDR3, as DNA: TGTGCCAGCAGCTTAGTGTCCGGATGGTCTGGGGCCAACGTCCTGACTTTC. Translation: CASSLVSGWSGANVLTF.

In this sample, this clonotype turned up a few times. CDR3 sequence reads: CASSAGLAGDIQYF. For the CDR3, the DNA is TGTGCCAGCAGCGCAGGACTAGCGGGGGACATTCAGTACTTC. This chain links TRBV28 with TRBJ2-4, with TRBD2 matching 13 bases. CDR3 length: 14 residues. Unmatched junction bases numbered 4, after V lost 6 bases and J lost 8 bases. Germline CDR1 MDHEN, CDR2 SYDVKM.

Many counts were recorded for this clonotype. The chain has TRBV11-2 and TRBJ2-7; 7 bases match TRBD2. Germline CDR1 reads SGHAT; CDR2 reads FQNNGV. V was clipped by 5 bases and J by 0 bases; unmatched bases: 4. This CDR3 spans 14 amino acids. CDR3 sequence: CASSQRDFSYEQYF. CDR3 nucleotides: TGTGCCAGCAGCCAGCGGGACTTCTCCTACGAGCAGTACTTC.

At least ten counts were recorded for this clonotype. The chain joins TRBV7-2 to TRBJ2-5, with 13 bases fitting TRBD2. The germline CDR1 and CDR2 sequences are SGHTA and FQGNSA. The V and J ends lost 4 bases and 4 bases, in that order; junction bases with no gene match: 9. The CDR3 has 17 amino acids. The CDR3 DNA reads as TGTGCCAGCAGCTCTGGACTAGCGGGAGTGGGGCCAGAGACCCAGTACTTC. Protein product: CASSSGLAGVGPETQYF.

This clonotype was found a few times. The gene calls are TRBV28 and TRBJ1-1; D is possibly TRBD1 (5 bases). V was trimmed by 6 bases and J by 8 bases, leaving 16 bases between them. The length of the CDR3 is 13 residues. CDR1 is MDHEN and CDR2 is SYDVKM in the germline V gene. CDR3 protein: CASRNRGRTEAFF. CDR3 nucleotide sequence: TGTGCCAGCAGAAACCGGGGACGAACAGAAGCTTTCTTT.

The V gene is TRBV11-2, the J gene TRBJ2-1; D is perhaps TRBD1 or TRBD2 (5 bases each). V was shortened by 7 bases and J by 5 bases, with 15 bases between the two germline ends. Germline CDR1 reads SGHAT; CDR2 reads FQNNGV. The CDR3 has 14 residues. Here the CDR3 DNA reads TGTGCCAGCACCGACCGGGGCAGGGACAATGAGCAGTTCTTC. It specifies CASTDRGRDNEQFF.

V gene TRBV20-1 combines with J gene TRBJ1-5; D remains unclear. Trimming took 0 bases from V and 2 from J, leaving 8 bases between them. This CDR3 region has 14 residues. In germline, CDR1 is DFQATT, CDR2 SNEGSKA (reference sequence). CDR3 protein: CSARDLVGNQPQHF. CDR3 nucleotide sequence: TGCAGTGCTAGAGATTTGGTGGGCAATCAGCCCCAGCATTTT.

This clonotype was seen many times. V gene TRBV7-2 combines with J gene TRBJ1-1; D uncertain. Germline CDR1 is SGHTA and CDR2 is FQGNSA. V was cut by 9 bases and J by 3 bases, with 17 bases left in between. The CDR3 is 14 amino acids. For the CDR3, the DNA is TGTGCCAGTCTAGTTTCACAGCCCGACACTGAAGCTTTCTTT. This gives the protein CASLVSQPDTEAFF.

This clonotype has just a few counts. This chain's CDR3 is CASSEKNPGTGVAEQFF. CDR3 DNA: TGCGCCAGCAGCGAAAAAAACCCCGGGACAGGGGTTGCTGAGCAGTTCTTC. The genes are TRBV4-3 and TRBJ2-1; 10 nucleotides agree with TRBD1. Germline V gene data show CDR1 as LGHNA and CDR2 as YSLEER. J gave up 9 bases and V 5 bases, and 16 bases lay outside the gene matches. The CDR3 extends over 17 amino acids.

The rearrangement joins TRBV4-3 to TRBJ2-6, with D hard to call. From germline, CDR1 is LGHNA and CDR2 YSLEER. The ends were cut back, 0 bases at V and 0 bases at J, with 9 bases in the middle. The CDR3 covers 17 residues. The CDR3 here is CASSQDPVPSGANVLTF. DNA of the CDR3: TGCGCCAGCAGCCAAGATCCGGTGCCCTCTGGGGCCAACGTCCTGACTTTC.

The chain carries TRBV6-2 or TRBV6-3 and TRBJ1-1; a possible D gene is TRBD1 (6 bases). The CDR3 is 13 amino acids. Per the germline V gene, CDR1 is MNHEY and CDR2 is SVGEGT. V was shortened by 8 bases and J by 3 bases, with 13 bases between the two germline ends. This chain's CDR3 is CASGRYRDTEAFF. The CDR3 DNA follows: TGTGCCAGCGGGAGATACAGGGACACTGAAGCTTTCTTT.

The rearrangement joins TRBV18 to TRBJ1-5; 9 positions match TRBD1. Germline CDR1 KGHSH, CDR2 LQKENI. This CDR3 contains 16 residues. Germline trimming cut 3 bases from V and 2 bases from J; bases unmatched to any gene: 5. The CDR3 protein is CASSPTGGSGNQPQHF. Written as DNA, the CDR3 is TGTGCCAGCTCACCGACAGGGGGGTCGGGCAATCAGCCCCAGCATTTT.

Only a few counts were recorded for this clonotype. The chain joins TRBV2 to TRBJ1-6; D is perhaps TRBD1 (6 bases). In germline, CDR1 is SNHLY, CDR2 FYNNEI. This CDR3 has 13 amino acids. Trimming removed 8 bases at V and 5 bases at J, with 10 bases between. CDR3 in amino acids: CASQTGNNSPLHF. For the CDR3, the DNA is TGTGCCAGCCAAACAGGGAATAATTCACCCCTCCACTTT. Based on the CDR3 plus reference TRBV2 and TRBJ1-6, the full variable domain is EPEVTQTPSHQVTQMGQEVILRCVPISNHLYFYWYRQILGQKVEFLVSFYNNEISEKSEIFDDQFSVERPDGSNFTLKIRSTKLEDSAMYFCASQTGNNSPLHFGNGTRLTVT.

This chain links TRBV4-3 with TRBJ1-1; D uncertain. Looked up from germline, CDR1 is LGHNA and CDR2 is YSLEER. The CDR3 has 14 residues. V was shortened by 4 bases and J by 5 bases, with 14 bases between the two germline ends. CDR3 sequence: CASSPRIVGTEAFF. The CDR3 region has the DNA TGCGCCAGCAGCCCCCGAATTGTGGGGACTGAAGCTTTCTTT.

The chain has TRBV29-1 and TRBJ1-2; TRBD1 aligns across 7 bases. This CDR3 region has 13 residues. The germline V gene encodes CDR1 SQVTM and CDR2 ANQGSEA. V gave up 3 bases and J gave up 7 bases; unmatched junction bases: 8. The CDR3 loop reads CSVEPQGFSGYTF. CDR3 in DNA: TGCAGCGTTGAGCCACAGGGGTTCAGTGGCTACACCTTC.

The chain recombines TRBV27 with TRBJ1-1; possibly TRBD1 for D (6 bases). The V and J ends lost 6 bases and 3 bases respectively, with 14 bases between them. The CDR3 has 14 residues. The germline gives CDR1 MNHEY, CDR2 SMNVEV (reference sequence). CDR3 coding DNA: TGTGCCAGCAGGCCCGGGGGGCGGTACACTGAAGCTTTCTTT. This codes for CASRPGGRYTEAFF.

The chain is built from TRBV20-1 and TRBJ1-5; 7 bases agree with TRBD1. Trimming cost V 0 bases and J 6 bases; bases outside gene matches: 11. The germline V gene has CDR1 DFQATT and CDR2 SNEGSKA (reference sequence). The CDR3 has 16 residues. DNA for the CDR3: TGCAGTGCTAGAGATCGGCTAGGGGGCGGGAGTCAGCCCCAGCATTTT. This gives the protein CSARDRLGGGSQPQHF.

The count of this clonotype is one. The CDR3 region has the DNA TGTGCCAGCAGCCCCGGGGGGGGGCAGGCGAACACTGAAGCTTTCTTT. It encodes CASSPGGGQANTEAFF. This sequence joins TRBV7-3 and TRBJ1-1, with a tentative D call TRBD1 (6 bases). CDR3 length: 16 residues. Germline CDR1 is SGHTA and CDR2 is FQGTGA. With 5 bases removed from V and 1 base from J, the gap between germline ends came to 17 bases. Full variable domain (outside the CDR3, taken from reference TRBV7-3 and TRBJ1-1): GAGVSQTPSNKVTEKGKYVELRCDPISGHTALYWYRQSLGQGPEFLIYFQGTGAADDSGLPNDRFFAVRPEGSVSTLKIQRTERGDSAVYLCASSPGGGQANTEAFFGQGTRLTVV.

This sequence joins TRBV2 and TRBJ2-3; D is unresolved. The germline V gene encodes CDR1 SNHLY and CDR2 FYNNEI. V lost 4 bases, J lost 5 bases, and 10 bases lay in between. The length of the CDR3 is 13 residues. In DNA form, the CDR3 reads TGTGCCAGCAGTGGAGGCCAGGTAGATACGCAGTATTTT. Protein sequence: CASSGGQVDTQYF.